This entry lists 9 T cell receptor beta chains sequenced from one sample in a study of blood T cell repertoires in COVID-19. Generated by immunoSEQ multiplex PCR, the TCRdb table keeps only in-frame clones and is missing some. Among 150,000 or so clones listed, over 85% were seen once. Material: peripheral blood. The receptors stem from a man between 60 and 75 years old with active or convalescent COVID-19.

J is TRBJ2-7 and V is TRBV12-3 or TRBV12-4; no clear D. V lost 2 bases and J 5 bases, leaving 10 bases between the germline ends. The CDR3 has 13 residues. CDR3 region: CASSLLEAHEQYF. CDR3 nucleotide sequence: TGTGCCAGCAGTTTACTTGAGGCCCACGAGCAGTACTTC.

CDR3 DNA: TGTGCCAGCAGTTCTCTGGTCCTAGCGGGGACTGAAGCTTTCTTT. Protein: CASSSLVLAGTEAFF. The genes are TRBV6-5 and TRBJ1-1, with D unclear. V was shortened by 4 bases and J by 5 bases, with 17 bases between the two germline ends. The CDR3 covers 15 residues. Germline V gene data show CDR1 as MNHEY and CDR2 as SVGAGI.

The chain links TRBV19 to TRBJ1-1; D is uncertain. Between the trimmed V and J ends, which lost 8 bases and 4 bases, there was a span of 8 bases. CDR3 length: 11 residues. Per the germline V gene, CDR1 is LNHDA and CDR2 is SQIVND (reference sequence). This CDR3 reads CASSGGTEAFF. CDR3 sequence (DNA): TGTGCCAGTTCCGGCGGCACTGAAGCTTTCTTT.

This chain connects TRBV19 to TRBJ2-4; 8 nucleotides agree with TRBD1. The CDR3 has 15 amino acids. The V gene end was trimmed by 3 bases and the J gene end by 4 bases; junction bases not matched to a gene: 5. Germline V gives CDR1 LNHDA, CDR2 SQIVND (reference sequence). CDR3 DNA sequence: TGTGCCAGTAGTATGCAGGGGGCGGTGAAAAACATTCAGTACTTC. It specifies CASSMQGAVKNIQYF.

The CDR3 DNA sequence: TGTGCCTGGAGTGCGGACAGAGCCACTAATGAAAAACTGTTTTTT. Its translation is CAWSADRATNEKLFF. This sequence joins TRBV30 and TRBJ1-4; weak D call: TRBD1 (6 bases). V was cut by 1 base and J by 2 bases, with 11 bases left in between. Germline V gives CDR1 GTSNPN, CDR2 SVGIG (reference sequence). There are 15 residues in the CDR3.

This clone was recorded only once. The chain combines TRBV13 with TRBJ2-3, with 7 bases matching TRBD1. The germline gives CDR1 PRHDT, CDR2 FYEKMQ (reference sequence). The CDR3 is 16 amino acids. V was pared by 3 bases and J by 8 bases, with 14 bases of the junction left unmatched. This CDR3 reads CASSFRTGAADGTQYF. CDR3 nucleotides: TGTGCCAGCAGCTTTCGCACAGGGGCAGCAGATGGTACGCAGTATTTT.

The V and J genes are TRBV5-4 and TRBJ1-4; 11 nucleotides match TRBD1. Per germline, CDR1 SGHNT and CDR2 YYREEE (reference sequence). V shed 4 bases, J shed 6 bases, and the junction held 2 bases outside the gene matches. This CDR3 comprises 14 residues. CDR3 nucleotides: TGTGCCAGCAGCCGGACAGGGGGCGATGAAAAACTGTTTTTT. Its protein is CASSRTGGDEKLFF.

The chain carries TRBV5-1 and TRBJ1-5; TRBD1 agrees at 12 bases. The V segment lost 0 bases and the J segment 3 bases; nucleotides outside the gene matches: 19. The CDR3 contains 22 residues. Per germline, CDR1 SGHRS and CDR2 YFSETQ. The CDR3 reads CASSLVRGQGARGRRNNQPQHF. The DNA of the CDR3 is TGCGCCAGCAGCTTGGTCCGGGGACAGGGGGCTCGGGGGAGGAGGAACAATCAGCCCCAGCATTTT.

This chain connects TRBV2 to TRBJ1-1; tentative D call: TRBD1 (5 bases). Trimming shortened V by 6 bases and J by 4 bases, and 15 bases separated the two germline ends. CDR3 size: 14 residues. Germline V lookup: CDR1 SNHLY, CDR2 FYNNEI. CDR3: CASSQAGVGTEAFF. The CDR3 DNA reads as TGTGCCAGCAGCCAAGCGGGGGTGGGCACTGAAGCTTTCTTT.